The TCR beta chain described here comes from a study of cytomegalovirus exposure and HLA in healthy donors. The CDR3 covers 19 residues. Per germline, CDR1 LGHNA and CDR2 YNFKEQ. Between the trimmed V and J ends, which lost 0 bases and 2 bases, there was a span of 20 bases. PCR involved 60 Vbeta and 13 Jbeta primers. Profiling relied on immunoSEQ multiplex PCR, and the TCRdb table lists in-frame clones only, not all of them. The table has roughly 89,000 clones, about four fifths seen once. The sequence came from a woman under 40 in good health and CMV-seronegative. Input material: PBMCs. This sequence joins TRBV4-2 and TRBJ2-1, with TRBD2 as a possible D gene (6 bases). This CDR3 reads CASSQDPLLTGGAYNEQFF. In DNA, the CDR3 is TGTGCCAGCAGCCAAGATCCCCTATTAACGGGCGGGGCCTACAATGAGCAGTTCTTC.